A single sample is the source of the 32 T cell receptor beta chains below, sequenced in a study of blood T cell repertoires in COVID-19. Sequencing was performed with immunoSEQ multiplex PCR; in TCRdb, only in-frame clones are kept and a portion is missing. The profile covers approximately 190,000 clones, with around nine tenths appearing a single time and roughly 6.2% taken by the ten largest. Sequencing was performed on peripheral blood. These TCRs come from a woman between 35 and 50 years old who had recovered from COVID-19.

The chain joins TRBV18 to TRBJ1-1; 8 bases align to TRBD1. Germline CDR1 KGHSH, CDR2 LQKENI. V shed 6 bases and J 4 bases; nucleotides not matched to a gene: 10. The CDR3 covers 15 residues. The CDR3 sequence: CASSELRGPGTEAFF. As DNA, the CDR3 is TGTGCCAGCTCCGAACTCAGGGGGCCGGGCACTGAAGCTTTCTTT.

This rearrangement joins TRBV28 to TRBJ2-1; TRBD2 agrees at 8 bases. Per germline, CDR1 MDHEN and CDR2 SYDVKM. This CDR3 has 13 amino acids. Trimming took 3 bases from V and 10 from J; bases not matched to a gene: 5. CDR3 coding DNA: TGTGCCAGCAGTTTTACCCTAGCGGGCGAGCAGTTCTTC. Its protein is CASSFTLAGEQFF.

This rearrangement joins TRBV19 to TRBJ2-7; 8 nucleotides agree with TRBD2. There are 14 residues in the CDR3. After removal of 4 bases from V and 5 bases from J, the junction contained 7 bases not matched to a gene. Germline V gene sequence: CDR1 LNHDA, CDR2 SQIVND (reference sequence). The DNA of the CDR3 is TGTGCCAGTAGTACCCTCGGTAGCGGGAACGAGCAGTACTTC. Translation: CASSTLGSGNEQYF.

This rearrangement joins TRBV6-4 to TRBJ2-7; the match to TRBD2 covers 12 bases. The germline V gene encodes CDR1 MRHNA and CDR2 SNTAGT. V lost 0 bases to trimming and J lost 3 bases; unmatched junction nucleotides: 0. This CDR3 spans 15 amino acids. The CDR3 DNA reads as TGTGCCAGCAGTGACTCGACTAGCGGGGGCTACGAGCAGTACTTC. Encoded protein: CASSDSTSGGYEQYF.

The V and J genes are TRBV3-1 (or the pseudogene TRBV3-2) and TRBJ1-5; maybe TRBD1 (6 bases). The germline CDR1 and CDR2 sequences are LGHDT and YNNKEL (reference sequence). CDR3 length equals 15 residues. The V gene lost 2 bases and the J gene lost 5 bases, with 13 bases spanning the gap. CDR3: CASSQSTGRYQPQHF. Here the CDR3 DNA reads TGTGCCAGCAGCCAAAGCACAGGGCGGTATCAGCCCCAGCATTTT.

The chain couples TRBV27 to TRBJ1-2, with D possibly TRBD1 on 5 matching bases. Trimming cost V 4 bases and J 7 bases, with 13 bases left between them. CDR3 size: 13 residues. Per the germline V gene, CDR1 is MNHEY and CDR2 is SMNVEV (reference sequence). Here the CDR3 reads CASSSWGVFGYTF. The CDR3 region has the DNA TGTGCCAGCAGTTCCTGGGGGGTGTTTGGCTACACCTTC.

V gene TRBV5-4 combines with J gene TRBJ1-3, with 9 bases aligning to TRBD1. Germline CDR1 SGHNT, CDR2 YYREEE (reference sequence). The V and J ends lost 4 bases and 3 bases, in that order; junction bases with no gene match: 14. This CDR3 is built from 18 residues. CDR3 protein: CASSTSAGGTGFGNTIYF. CDR3 sequence (DNA): TGTGCCAGCAGCACCTCAGCAGGCGGGACAGGGTTTGGAAACACCATATATTTT.

The chain couples TRBV5-1 to TRBJ1-5; D is possibly TRBD1 (5 bases). The CDR3 runs 15 residues. Deletions cut 1 base from V and 8 bases from J, with 16 bases between. Germline assignment: CDR1 SGHRS and CDR2 YFSETQ. In DNA, the CDR3 is TGCGCCAGCAGCTTGACGACAGCATCGGGGGAGCCCCAGCATTTT. Protein sequence: CASSLTTASGEPQHF. Together with reference TRBV5-1 and TRBJ1-5, the CDR3 gives the full variable domain: KAGVTQTPRYLIKTRGQQVTLSCSPISGHRSVSWYQQTPGQGLQFLFEYFSETQRNKGNFPGRFSGRQFSNSRSEMNVSTLELGDSALYLCASSLTTASGEPQHFGDGTRLSIL.

The chain employs TRBV19 and TRBJ2-1, with D perhaps TRBD2 (5 bases). V was cut by 6 bases and J by 5 bases, with 17 bases left in between. Germline CDR1 reads LNHDA; CDR2 reads SQIVND (reference sequence). CDR3 length equals 15 residues. The CDR3 region is CASRTLREGHNEQFF. CDR3 sequence (DNA): TGTGCCAGTAGAACCCTCCGGGAAGGTCACAATGAGCAGTTCTTC.

This chain uses TRBV7-8 with TRBJ1-1; D is ambiguous. Germline CDR1 reads SGHVS; CDR2 reads FQNEAQ. This CDR3 spans 14 amino acids. V shed 7 bases and J shed 3 bases, with 15 bases lying between them. The CDR3 here is CASNPRVYDTEAFF. The CDR3 region has the DNA TGTGCCAGCAACCCCCGGGTGTACGACACTGAAGCTTTCTTT.

Only one count was recorded for this clone. The rearrangement links TRBV10-3 to TRBJ2-1, with 7 bases fitting TRBD2. The CDR3 contains 14 residues. Looked up from germline, CDR1 is ENHRY and CDR2 is SYGVKD. Trimming removed 10 bases from V and 5 bases from J; junction bases left unmatched: 11. This CDR3 reads CATYSGNLNNEQFF. The DNA of the CDR3 is TGTGCCACTTACAGCGGGAACCTTAACAATGAGCAGTTCTTC.

The rearrangement links TRBV5-8 to TRBJ1-6; D unresolved. There are 14 residues in the CDR3. Trimming shortened V by 7 bases and J by 3 bases, and 11 bases separated the two germline ends. Germline loops: CDR1 SGHTS, CDR2 YDEGEE. CDR3 coding DNA: TGTGCCAGCGGCACATTATTCTATAATTCACCCCTCCACTTT. This gives the protein CASGTLFYNSPLHF.

The chain carries TRBV19 and TRBJ2-7; D may be TRBD1 (5 bases). Per the germline V gene, CDR1 is LNHDA and CDR2 is SQIVND (reference sequence). V gave up 3 bases and J gave up 7 bases, with 16 bases separating them. The CDR3 extends over 14 amino acids. In DNA, the CDR3 is TGTGCCAGTAGTATCAGGGCCCAGGCTTTGGAGCAGTACTTC. The encoded protein is CASSIRAQALEQYF.

V usage is TRBV5-1 and J usage is TRBJ2-3, with 8 nucleotides matching TRBD1. This CDR3 region has 14 residues. V was clipped by 4 bases and J by 2 bases; unmatched bases: 3. Germline CDR1 reads SGHRS; CDR2 reads YFSETQ. The CDR3 sequence is CASSLQGDTDTQYF. In DNA form, the CDR3 reads TGCGCCAGCAGCCTACAGGGGGACACAGATACGCAGTATTTT. The full variable domain, completed using reference TRBV5-1 and TRBJ2-3, is KAGVTQTPRYLIKTRGQQVTLSCSPISGHRSVSWYQQTPGQGLQFLFEYFSETQRNKGNFPGRFSGRQFSNSRSEMNVSTLELGDSALYLCASSLQGDTDTQYFGPGTRLTVL.

In DNA form, the CDR3 reads TGCAGCGTTGTCCCACAGACAGGGGTTACCTACAATGAGCAGTTCTTC. The encoded protein is CSVVPQTGVTYNEQFF. This chain joins TRBV29-1 and TRBJ2-1; 8 nucleotides match TRBD1. The J segment lost 2 bases and the V segment lost 4 bases, leaving 10 bases of the junction unmatched. Germline CDR1 and CDR2: SQVTM and ANQGSEA. This CDR3 comprises 16 residues.

This sequence joins TRBV9 and TRBJ2-1, with D possibly being TRBD2 (6 bases). V gave up 0 bases and J gave up 8 bases, with 15 bases separating them. CDR3 length: 15 amino acids. Germline loops: CDR1 SGDLS, CDR2 YYNGEE. The CDR3 here is CASSVVSGPRDEQFF. The CDR3 DNA reads TGTGCCAGCAGCGTAGTGAGCGGGCCTAGGGATGAGCAGTTCTTC.

J is TRBJ1-3 and V is TRBV6-1; TRBD1 aligns across 8 bases. CDR1 is MNHNS and CDR2 is SASEGT in the germline V gene. The V and J ends lost 4 bases and 3 bases, in that order; junction bases with no gene match: 8. The CDR3 is 16 residues long. The CDR3: CASSVPDRAFGNTIYF. The CDR3 region has the DNA TGTGCCAGCAGTGTGCCGGACAGGGCTTTTGGAAACACCATATATTTT.

The chain recombines TRBV19 with TRBJ1-1; 8 bases fit TRBD1. This CDR3 contains 14 residues. Germline loops: CDR1 LNHDA, CDR2 SQIVND (reference sequence). V dropped 5 bases and J dropped 5; count of bases not matched to a gene: 7. DNA of the CDR3: TGTGCCAGTAGTGCCCACAGGGGGGGGACTGAAGCTTTCTTT. Translating gives CASSAHRGGTEAFF.

This clone turned up a few times. DNA of the CDR3: TGTGCCAGTCAGGCCCTCTACGAGCAGTACTTC. It is translated as CASQALYEQYF. V usage is TRBV25-1 and J usage is TRBJ2-7; D ambiguous. The CDR3 spans 11 residues. The V end was cut by 9 bases, the J end by 3 bases, with 9 bases between. Germline values: CDR1 MGHDK, CDR2 SYGVNS.

The rearrangement joins TRBV28 to TRBJ1-4; 9 nucleotides match TRBD1. Germline V gene data show CDR1 as MDHEN and CDR2 as SYDVKM. CDR3 length: 14 amino acids. The junction had 6 bases not matched to a gene; V was cut back by 5 bases and J by 8 bases. CDR3 loop: CASSPGQGLEKLFF. DNA of the CDR3: TGTGCCAGCAGTCCAGGACAGGGGCTAGAAAAACTGTTTTTT.

The rearrangement uses TRBV6-1 and TRBJ1-4; maybe TRBD1 (6 bases). Per the germline V gene, CDR1 is MNHNS and CDR2 is SASEGT. V was clipped by 3 bases and J by 5 bases, with 10 bases between them. The CDR3 extends over 14 amino acids. This CDR3 reads CASSEDRVNEKLFF. CDR3 bases: TGTGCCAGCAGTGAGGACAGAGTGAATGAAAAACTGTTTTTT.

The V gene is TRBV6-5, the J gene TRBJ2-2; D gene uncertain. The CDR3 totals 14 residues. V lost 3 bases, J lost 3 bases, and 8 bases lay in between. The germline gives CDR1 MNHEY, CDR2 SVGAGI. The CDR3 reads CASSYDQYTGELFF. The CDR3 nucleotides read TGTGCCAGCAGTTATGATCAGTACACCGGGGAGCTGTTTTTT.

The rearrangement joins TRBV7-2 to TRBJ2-5; D unclear. Trimming cost V 5 bases and J 4 bases, with 8 bases left between them. The germline CDR1 and CDR2 sequences are SGHTA and FQGNSA. The CDR3 loop spans 12 amino acids. CDR3 bases: TGTGCCAGCAGCCCTCAAGCAGAGACCCAGTACTTC. It specifies CASSPQAETQYF.

A single count supports this clone. The V and J genes are TRBV19 and TRBJ1-5; maybe TRBD1 (6 bases). The CDR3 totals 15 residues. Germline CDR1 reads LNHDA; CDR2 reads SQIVND (reference sequence). Deletions cut 5 bases from V and 2 bases from J, with 13 bases between. CDR3 sequence: CASSYSPGGNQPQHF. The CDR3 nucleotides are TGTGCCAGTAGTTACTCCCCAGGGGGCAATCAGCCCCAGCATTTT.

V gene TRBV19 combines with J gene TRBJ2-7; maybe TRBD2 (5 bases). The CDR3 is 13 residues long. Per germline, CDR1 LNHDA and CDR2 SQIVND (reference sequence). V lost 3 bases to trimming and J lost 6 bases, with 12 bases between them. CDR3 residues: CASSIVGRGEQYF. In nucleotides, the CDR3 is TGTGCCAGTAGTATTGTTGGGAGAGGCGAGCAGTACTTC.

The chain uses TRBV30 and TRBJ2-5; possibly TRBD1 for D (5 bases). The germline V gene has CDR1 GTSNPN and CDR2 SVGIG (reference sequence). Trimming stripped 0 bases from V and 0 bases from J, with 8 bases between. The CDR3 totals 14 residues. CDR3 in DNA: TGTGCCTGGAGTGTACAGGTGAACCAAGAGACCCAGTACTTC. It is translated as CAWSVQVNQETQYF. Full variable domain (missing parts from reference TRBV30 and TRBJ2-5): SQTIHQWPATLVQPVGSPLSLECTVEGTSNPNLYWYRQAAGRGLQLLFYSVGIGQISSEVPQNLSASRPQDRQFILSSKKLLLSDSGFYLCAWSVQVNQETQYFGPGTRLLVL.

The table lists this clone with a few counts. This chain joins TRBV5-5 and TRBJ2-7; no definite D call. Trimming removed 3 bases at V and 0 bases at J, with 19 bases between. The germline V gene encodes CDR1 SGHKS and CDR2 YYEKEE (reference sequence). This CDR3 spans 17 amino acids. The CDR3 nucleotides read TGTGCCAGCAGCTCGTCCCCCACCCTCGCCGGCTCCTACGAGCAGTACTTC. Translated, it gives CASSSSPTLAGSYEQYF.

The V call is TRBV30, the J call TRBJ2-5; D is possibly TRBD1 (7 bases). The CDR3 length is 15 residues. V lost 0 bases and J 5 bases, leaving 16 bases between the germline ends. The V gene's germline CDR1 is GTSNPN and CDR2 SVGIG (reference sequence). The CDR3 DNA sequence: TGTGCCTGGAGTGTATCAGGAGGGGGCGGGGAGACCCAGTACTTC. Its translation: CAWSVSGGGGETQYF. Together with reference TRBV30 and TRBJ2-5, the CDR3 gives the full variable domain: SQTIHQWPATLVQPVGSPLSLECTVEGTSNPNLYWYRQAAGRGLQLLFYSVGIGQISSEVPQNLSASRPQDRQFILSSKKLLLSDSGFYLCAWSVSGGGGETQYFGPGTRLLVL.

The chain links TRBV12-3 or TRBV12-4 to TRBJ2-3, with no clear D. V was pared by 3 bases and J by 5 bases, with 3 bases between. The CDR3 runs 11 residues. CDR3 protein: CASSFLDTQYF. DNA for the CDR3: TGTGCCAGCAGTTTCTTAGATACGCAGTATTTT.

In nucleotides, the CDR3 is TGCGCCAGCAGCCCGGCCCCCTTCGAGGTCTATGGCTACACCTTC. Amino acid sequence: CASSPAPFEVYGYTF. The V gene is TRBV4-1, the J gene TRBJ1-2, with unresolved D. V was clipped by 4 bases and J by 4 bases, with 16 bases between them. CDR1 is MGHRA, CDR2 YSYEKL, per germline. The CDR3 sequence is 15 residues long.

This clone was picked up a small number of times. The genes are TRBV2 and TRBJ1-4, with 7 positions matching TRBD1. CDR1 and CDR2 (germline): SNHLY, FYNNEI. V shed 3 bases, J shed 10 bases, and the junction held 8 bases outside the gene matches. The CDR3 is 14 residues long. CDR3 nucleotide sequence: TGTGCCAGCAGTGACGGCAGGGGGGATGCAAAACTGTTTTTT. Translation: CASSDGRGDAKLFF. Filled out from reference TRBV2 and TRBJ1-4, the complete variable domain reads EPEVTQTPSHQVTQMGQEVILRCVPISNHLYFYWYRQILGQKVEFLVSFYNNEISEKSEIFDDQFSVERPDGSNFTLKIRSTKLEDSAMYFCASSDGRGDAKLFFGSGTQLSVL.

As to this clone: Other DNA sequences in the sample encode the same CDR3. The chain is built from TRBV10-3 and TRBJ2-3; no clear D. Per germline, CDR1 ENHRY and CDR2 SYGVKD. The CDR3 loop spans 13 amino acids. V gave up 7 bases and J gave up 0 bases, with 8 bases separating them. CDR3 loop: CAINGGSTDTQYF. CDR3 DNA sequence: TGTGCCATCAACGGCGGAAGCACAGATACGCAGTATTTT.